A selection of T cell receptor beta chains follows, all from one sample in a study of T cells in Graves' hyperthyroidism and ophthalmopathy. TCRdb itself ran the multiplex PCR reads through MiXCR, one entry per CDR3 protein. The sample lists more than 500,000 distinct CDR3 sequences, about 14% occurring once. The specimen was blood. The receptors derive from a woman between 40 and 55 years old with Graves' ophthalmopathy. CDR3s include the opening cysteine and the closing phenylalanine or tryptophan. D genes are given only for firm matches. Clone size is shown for a subset of rows, as once, few, many or a class of expanded clone.

clone size | J gene | V gene | D gene | CDR3 length | CDR3 DNA | CDR3 protein
many | TRBJ2-7 | TRBV14 | TRBD2 | 15 | TGTGCCAGCAGCCAAGTACGGGAGGGCCTGGACGAGCAGTACTTC | CASSQVREGLDEQYF
many | TRBJ2-5 | TRBV6-1 | NA | 12 | TGTGCCACCACACCTTCGAAAGAGACCCAGTACTTC | CATTPSKETQYF
many | TRBJ2-7 | TRBV4-2 | TRBD2 | 17 | TGTGCCAGCAGCCAAGGACTAGCGGGAGGCCACATCTACGAGCAGTACTTC | CASSQGLAGGHIYEQYF
NA | TRBJ2-1 | TRBV5-6 | NA | 12 | TGTGCCAGCAGCTTTTCTAGGGATGAGCAGTTCTTC | CASSFSRDEQFF
few | TRBJ2-7 | TRBV28 | NA | 14 | TGTGCCAGCAAGGGGGGGGGTGGAAACTACGAGCAGTACTTC | CASKGGGGNYEQYF
NA | TRBJ1-1 | TRBV19 | NA | 14 | TGTGCCAGTAGTATAAGGGACCAGGGGAAAGAAGCTTTCTTT | CASSIRDQGKEAFF
many | TRBJ1-6 | TRBV27 | NA | 12 | TGTGCCAGCAGTTTCCGTGGGGGCCCCCTCCACTTT | CASSFRGGPLHF
many | TRBJ2-3 | TRBV6-5 | NA | 15 | TGTGCCAGCAGTTACATGGGCGCTAGCACAGATACGCAGTATTTT | CASSYMGASTDTQYF
many | TRBJ2-5 | TRBV28 | TRBD2 | 17 | TGTGCCAGCAGTTCTGAGAAAGGGCTAGCGGGAGTGGAGACCCAGTACTTC | CASSSEKGLAGVETQYF
many | TRBJ1-2 | TRBV30 | TRBD1 | 14 | TGTGCCTGGAGTGGACAGGGGGGGAGCAATGGCTACACCTTC | CAWSGQGGSNGYTF
many | TRBJ2-7 | TRBV28 | NA | 14 | TGTGCCAGCAGTTCATCCGGACACGCCTACGAGCAGTACTTC | CASSSSGHAYEQYF
many | TRBJ2-7 | TRBV6-1 | TRBD1 | 14 | TGTGCCAGCAGTACCGGGACAGGGGTCGACGAGCAGTACTTC | CASSTGTGVDEQYF
NA | TRBJ2-7 | TRBV4-1 | NA | 15 | TGCGCCAGCAGCCAAGAACCGAGGGGAACCTACGAGCAGTACTTC | CASSQEPRGTYEQYF
many | TRBJ1-2 | TRBV19 | NA | 13 | TGTGCCAGCGGGCGGGGGACGGACTATGGCTACACCTTC | CASGRGTDYGYTF
few | TRBJ2-5 | TRBV10-3 | TRBD2 | 14 | TGTGCCATCAAATCGACTAGCGGCAAAGAGACCCAGTACTTC | CAIKSTSGKETQYF
NA | TRBJ1-1 | TRBV20-1 | NA | 13 | TGCAGTGCGCGGGACGGACCGAACACTGAAGCTTTCTTT | CSARDGPNTEAFF
few | TRBJ1-2 | TRBV5-1 | NA | 14 | TGCGCCAGCAGTGGAGTGGACCGTCGCTATGGCTACACCTTC | CASSGVDRRYGYTF
NA | TRBJ1-2 | TRBV6-1 | NA | 13 | TGTGCCAGCAGGAAGGGGACCGCCTATGGCTACACCTTC | CASRKGTAYGYTF
few | TRBJ1-1 | TRBV18 | TRBD1 | 16 | TGTGCCAGCTCAACCGGAGGGGGCGGAGTGAACACTGAAGCTTTCTTT | CASSTGGGGVNTEAFF
many | TRBJ1-1 | TRBV7-2 | NA | 15 | TGTGCCAGCAGCTTATCCCCGGGCATGAACACTGAAGCTTTCTTT | CASSLSPGMNTEAFF
NA | TRBJ1-1 | TRBV6-2/TRBV6-3 | NA | 12 | TGTGCCAGCAGTCCAGGCGACCCTGAAGCTTTCTTT | CASSPGDPEAFF
many | TRBJ2-7 | TRBV7-9 | NA | 14 | NA | CASSPPGLVFWQYF
many | TRBJ1-3 | TRBV12-3/TRBV12-4 | NA | 14 | TGTGCCAGCAGTTTTCAGGCGTCTGGAAACACCATATATTTT | CASSFQASGNTIYF
many | TRBJ2-7 | TRBV10-3 | TRBD1 | 15 | TGTGCCATCAGTGAGGGTCCCGGGACAGGAACGGAGCAGTACTTC | CAISEGPGTGTEQYF
many | TRBJ1-2 | TRBV28 | NA | 14 | TGTGCCAGCAGTATCCAGGACAGCAACTATGGCTACACCTTC | CASSIQDSNYGYTF
many | TRBJ2-7 | TRBV27 | NA | 14 | TGTGCCAGCAGACTTGGCGGGCAAAGCTACGAGCAGTACTTC | CASRLGGQSYEQYF
many | TRBJ1-2 | TRBV29-1 | NA | 11 | TGCAGCGTACGGGATAACTATGGCTACACCTTC | CSVRDNYGYTF
many | TRBJ1-5 | TRBV6-5 | NA | 13 | TGTGCCAGCAGTTACTCGAATGGTCAGCCCCAGCATTTT | CASSYSNGQPQHF
many | TRBJ1-2 | TRBV28 | TRBD1 | 11 | TGTGCCAGCAGTCTGGACAGGGGCTACACCTTC | CASSLDRGYTF
many | TRBJ1-1 | TRBV5-1 | NA | 15 | TGCGCCAGCAGCTTGCGGGGGAACGTGAACACTGAAGCTTTCTTT | CASSLRGNVNTEAFF
NA | TRBJ1-2 | TRBV30 | NA | 14 | TGTGCCTGGAGGCTGAGGCGGGGGCGGAATGGCTACACCTTC | CAWRLRRGRNGYTF
NA | TRBJ1-5 | TRBV28 | TRBD1 | 18 | TGTGCCAGCAGACCCGGGACAGGCTATAGGTCAAGCAATCAGCCCCAGCATTTT | CASRPGTGYRSSNQPQHF
many | TRBJ2-7 | TRBV6-5 | TRBD2 | 15 | TGTGCCAGCAGTTCCTTGGCGGGAGCTGTGGCCGAGCAGTACTTC | CASSSLAGAVAEQYF
few | TRBJ1-1 | TRBV5-6 | NA | 14 | TGTGCCAGCAGCTTTTGGGGGGGGGCACCCGAAGCTTTCTTT | CASSFWGGAPEAFF
few | TRBJ1-1 | TRBV7-2 | TRBD1 | 15 | TGTGCCAGCAGCCACACCGCCGGGACAGGGGGTAAAGCTTTCTTT | CASSHTAGTGGKAFF
many | TRBJ1-5 | TRBV28 | TRBD1 | 16 | TGTGCCAGCAGTTTGTCAGGACAGGGATGGGGGCAGCCCCAGCATTTT | CASSLSGQGWGQPQHF
many | TRBJ1-2 | TRBV12-3/TRBV12-4 | NA | 14 | TGTGCCAGCAGTTTATGGGGCAGGGCGGCTGGCTACACCTTC | CASSLWGRAAGYTF
NA | TRBJ1-1 | TRBV6-1 | TRBD1 | 15 | TGTGCCAGCAGTGAAGCGAGACAGGGGGCGGATAAAGCTTTCTTT | CASSEARQGADKAFF
NA | TRBJ1-3 | TRBV4-2 | NA | 15 | TGTGCCAGCAGCCAAGAGCTACAAACTGGAAACACCATATATTTT | CASSQELQTGNTIYF
few | TRBJ1-1 | TRBV28 | TRBD1 | 17 | TGTGCCAGCAGTTTCTTCCTCCCGGGACAGGGGGACGCTGAAGCTTTCTTT | CASSFFLPGQGDAEAFF
many | TRBJ2-5 | TRBV24-1 | TRBD2 | 18 | TGTGCCACCAGTGGGACTAGCGGGAAAAGGGATCCACGGGAGACCCAGTACTTC | CATSGTSGKRDPRETQYF
many | TRBJ2-3 | TRBV11-1 | TRBD2 | 16 | TGTGCCAGCAGCTCGAACCTAGCGGGAGGAGAAGATACGCAGTATTTT | CASSSNLAGGEDTQYF
few | TRBJ2-2 | TRBV10-3 | NA | 16 | TGTGCCATCAGCCAGTCGAGGACTACTAACACCGGGGAGCTGTTTTTT | CAISQSRTTNTGELFF
many | TRBJ1-1 | TRBV12-3/TRBV12-4 | TRBD1 | 13 | TGTGCCAGCAGACCGACAGGGAGCACTGAAGCTTTCTTT | CASRPTGSTEAFF
many | TRBJ1-1 | TRBV12-3/TRBV12-4 | NA | 16 | TGTGCCAGCACCAATAGGGTCTCGACCGGACCCCCTGAAGCTTTCTTT | CASTNRVSTGPPEAFF
many | TRBJ2-7 | TRBV5-1 | TRBD2 | 15 | TGCGCCAGCAGCTTGCTAGCGGGAGTTCCTGGCGAGCAGTACTTC | CASSLLAGVPGEQYF
many | TRBJ1-3 | TRBV28 | NA | 15 | TGTGCCAGCAGACCATATCCGGAAGCCGAGGACACCATATATTTT | CASRPYPEAEDTIYF
many | TRBJ2-7 | TRBV20-1 | NA | 12 | TGCAGTGCTAGAGATGTCAGCTACGAGCAGTACTTC | CSARDVSYEQYF
many | TRBJ1-2 | TRBV20-1 | NA | 13 | TGCAGTGCACCACCGGAGGGGGACTATGGCTACACCTTC | CSAPPEGDYGYTF
many | TRBJ1-2 | TRBV29-1 | NA | 13 | TGCAGCGTTGACCAAGAGACCCGCTTTAAGGGGACCTTC | CSVDQETRFKGTF
NA | TRBJ2-5 | TRBV12-3/TRBV12-4 | NA | 14 | TGTGCCAGCAGCTCCCAGGCCTTCCAAGAGACCCAGTACTTC | CASSSQAFQETQYF
NA | TRBJ1-3 | TRBV30 | NA | 14 | TGTGCCTGGAGTGTTGGGTACTCTGGAAACACCATATATTTT | CAWSVGYSGNTIYF
many | TRBJ2-4 | TRBV6-2/TRBV6-3 | NA | 13 | TGTGCCAGCTTGGCCAGCAACCAAAACATTCAGTACTTC | CASLASNQNIQYF
NA | TRBJ1-2 | TRBV5-6 | NA | 13 | TGTGCCAGCAGCTTTGGGGGAACTTATGGCTACACCTTC | CASSFGGTYGYTF
many | TRBJ1-1 | TRBV29-1 | NA | 14 | TGCAGCGTTGAAGCTACGACGTTGAACACTGAAGCTTTCTTT | CSVEATTLNTEAFF
many | TRBJ2-2 | TRBV6-1 | NA | 16 | TGTGCCAGCAGCTCAGGGGGGACAACCCGGCCCGGGGAGCTGTTTTTT | CASSSGGTTRPGELFF
few | TRBJ1-1 | TRBV7-2 | NA | 12 | TGTGCCAGCAGCCTATCAGACCGGGGGGTTTTCTTT | CASSLSDRGVFF
many | TRBJ1-5 | TRBV2 | NA | 15 | TGTGCCAGCACCGATGACGCAGGGAGCAATCAGCCCCAGCATTTT | CASTDDAGSNQPQHF
NA | TRBJ1-1 | TRBV28 | TRBD1 | 16 | TGTGCCAGCAGCTCCCGTGCCGGGACAGGGGGCCCTGAAGCTTTCTTT | CASSSRAGTGGPEAFF